This entry lists 26 T cell receptor beta chains sequenced from one sample in a study of blood T cells in healthy people across ages. It was with a sample-barcoded 5' primer and a J-beta primer mix that a second PCR of roughly 7 to 12 cycles was run. TCRdb re-called the 5' RACE reads through MiXCR, storing one row per CDR3 protein. The data show over 1,300,000 distinct CDR3 sequences, with around 59% seen just once and 6.5% to 8.5% held by the top ten. The sample comprised blood. These receptors were obtained from a young man in good health.

Turning to this clonotype: The junction does not match germline at one end; this may be a read error. The chain joins TRBV13 to TRBJ2-1, with 9 bases fitting TRBD2. CDR3 length: 14 residues. Germline assignment: CDR1 PRHDT and CDR2 FYEKMQ (reference sequence). The chain's CDR3 is CASNLAGVGHEQFF. The CDR3 bases are TGTGCCAGCAACTTAGCGGGAGTAGGCCATGAGCAGTTCTTC.

This clonotype has just a few counts. V and J are TRBV9 and TRBJ1-4, with D possibly TRBD1 on 5 matching bases. Per the germline V gene, CDR1 is SGDLS and CDR2 is YYNGEE. The CDR3 is made up of 18 amino acids. Deletions cut 0 bases from V and 8 bases from J, with 23 bases between. CDR3 amino acids: CASSVGGSSQGGLEKLFF. DNA of the CDR3: TGTGCCAGCAGCGTAGGGGGAAGTTCGCAGGGCGGGCTGGAAAAACTGTTTTTT.

The chain has TRBV20-1 and TRBJ2-1, with D perhaps matching TRBD1 or TRBD2 (6 bases each). Germline V gene lookup returns CDR1 DFQATT and CDR2 SNEGSKA (reference sequence). Trimming stripped 6 bases from V and 7 bases from J, with 13 bases between. The CDR3 has 12 residues. DNA for the CDR3: TGCAGTGCGGAGGGGGTGAGTAATGAGCAGTTCTTC. Translating gives CSAEGVSNEQFF.

This clonotype was counted a few times. The rearrangement links TRBV4-3 to TRBJ1-5; D ambiguous. V was trimmed by 0 bases and J by 0 bases, leaving 12 bases between them. CDR3 length: 17 residues. Germline CDR1 is LGHNA and CDR2 is YSLEER. The CDR3 bases are TGCGCCAGCAGCCAAGATTTTGGACGCTATAGCAATCAGCCCCAGCATTTT. Encoded protein: CASSQDFGRYSNQPQHF.

The chain couples TRBV6-5 to TRBJ1-5, with D possibly being TRBD1 (5 bases). Germline CDR1 reads MNHEY; CDR2 reads SVGAGI. The CDR3 consists of 13 residues. Trimming shortened V by 6 bases and J by 7 bases, and 13 bases separated the two germline ends. The CDR3 is CASRRDRGQPQHF. DNA of the CDR3: TGTGCCAGCAGACGGGACCGAGGGCAGCCCCAGCATTTT.

CDR3 loop: CASMLGMNTEAFF. The CDR3 DNA reads as TGTGCCAGCATGCTGGGAATGAACACTGAAGCTTTCTTT. This chain uses TRBV6-1 with TRBJ1-1; D is uncertain. CDR3 length: 13 amino acids. Germline assignment: CDR1 MNHNS and CDR2 SASEGT. Deletions cut 7 bases from V and 0 bases from J, with 9 bases between.

This rearrangement joins TRBV5-4 to TRBJ2-3; 8 bases fit TRBD2. Germline CDR1 is SGHNT and CDR2 is YYREEE (reference sequence). The CDR3 spans 15 residues. V shed 2 bases, J shed 3 bases, and the junction held 5 bases outside the gene matches. CDR3: CASSFGGGHTDTQYF. DNA of the CDR3: TGTGCCAGCAGCTTCGGCGGGGGGCATACAGATACGCAGTATTTT.

This chain uses TRBV2 with TRBJ1-1; no clear D gene. This CDR3 contains 13 residues. CDR1 and CDR2 from the germline V gene are SNHLY and FYNNEI. The germline V and J ends were trimmed by 1 base and 3 bases, with 6 bases remaining between them. In nucleotides, the CDR3 is TGTGCCAGCAGTGAAGACAGATACACTGAAGCTTTCTTT. It is translated as CASSEDRYTEAFF.

The chain joins TRBV6-6 to TRBJ2-4, with D possibly being TRBD2 (5 bases). The J call is uncertain, as TRBJ2-7 better fits the DNA end. CDR1 and CDR2 from the germline V gene are MNHNY and SVGAGI (reference sequence). This CDR3 has 14 residues. The CDR3 sequence: CASTLTGTPYEQYF. The DNA of the CDR3 is TGTGCCAGCACCTTGACGGGAACTCCCTACGAGCAGTACTTC.

This chain joins TRBV29-1 and TRBJ2-1; D is undetermined. Deletions cut 5 bases from V and 7 bases from J, with 9 bases between. CDR1 and CDR2 (germline): SQVTM, ANQGSEA. The CDR3 contains 11 residues. In nucleotides, the CDR3 is TGCAGCGTTTTTAGAAGAAATGAGCAGTTCTTC. Its translation: CSVFRRNEQFF.

This clonotype was recorded once. The junction shows a germline mismatch at one end, possibly a read error. DNA for the CDR3: TGTGCCAGCAGTGTAGCGTCTCTCGGAGGTGAGCAGTTCTTC. Protein: CASSVASLGGEQFF. The V gene is TRBV12-3 or TRBV12-4, the J gene TRBJ2-1; tentative D call: TRBD2 (5 bases). This CDR3 is built from 14 residues.

The chain carries TRBV5-1 and TRBJ2-5; maybe TRBD1 (9 bases). The end of the DNA is better explained by TRBJ2-7, so the J call may be wrong. Germline CDR1 reads SGHRS; CDR2 reads YFSETQ. This CDR3 region has 18 residues. CDR3 in DNA: TGCGCCAGCAGCTTGACGGGGGGGTCGGGACAGGGTTTCCACGAGCAGTACTTC. Its protein product is CASSLTGGSGQGFHEQYF.

The genes are TRBV6-2 or TRBV6-3 and TRBJ2-5; TRBD2 agrees at 12 bases. Germline CDR1 MNHEY, CDR2 SVGEGT. V gave up 5 bases and J gave up 6 bases; unmatched junction bases: 10. This CDR3 region has 16 residues. The chain's CDR3 is CASSRRTSGVRKTQYF. CDR3 in DNA: TGTGCCAGCAGTCGGCGGACTAGCGGGGTGAGGAAGACCCAGTACTTC.

The rearrangement joins TRBV14 to TRBJ2-3; perhaps TRBD1 as D (6 bases). V was pared by 2 bases and J by 0 bases, with 9 bases between. The CDR3 is 15 residues long. Per the germline V gene, CDR1 is SGHDN and CDR2 is FVKESK. The CDR3 region has the DNA TGTGCCAGCAGCCAATGGGACACCAGCACAGATACGCAGTATTTT. Translated, it gives CASSQWDTSTDTQYF.

This rearrangement joins TRBV7-2 to TRBJ1-3, with a tentative D call TRBD1 (6 bases). Trimming took 0 bases from V and 0 from J, leaving 15 bases between them. The CDR3 consists of 18 residues. Germline lookup yields CDR1 SGHTA and CDR2 FQGNSA. The CDR3 loop reads CASSLAGGQYFSGNTIYF. The DNA for the CDR3 is TGTGCCAGCAGCTTAGCGGGGGGGCAGTACTTCTCTGGAAACACCATATATTTT.

This clonotype was observed once. J is TRBJ2-2 and V is TRBV5-1; D unresolved. Trimming shortened V by 4 bases and J by 7 bases, and 11 bases separated the two germline ends. This CDR3 comprises 13 residues. The V gene's germline CDR1 is SGHRS and CDR2 YFSETQ. The CDR3 reads CASSREWNGELFF. CDR3 in DNA: TGCGCCAGCAGCCGAGAGTGGAACGGGGAGCTGTTTTTT.

This clonotype was detected ten times or more. The V call is TRBV28, the J call TRBJ2-5, with TRBD2 identical over 9 bases. The CDR3 contains 12 residues. The germline CDR1 and CDR2 sequences are MDHEN and SYDVKM. J gave up 5 bases and V 8 bases, and 3 bases lay outside the gene matches. The CDR3: CASAGGAETQYF. DNA for the CDR3: TGTGCCAGCGCGGGGGGGGCGGAGACCCAGTACTTC.

The V gene is TRBV5-1, the J gene TRBJ2-5; D may be TRBD2 (6 bases). Trimming left V 0 bases short and J 11 bases short, with 17 bases between. CDR1 and CDR2 (germline): SGHRS, YFSETQ. The CDR3 has 14 amino acids. The CDR3 nucleotides are TGCGCCAGCAGCTTGGCGGGAGCTACGGGGGAGCAGTACTTC. Translation gives CASSLAGATGEQYF.

This clonotype was picked up a small number of times. The CDR3 DNA sequence: TGCAGTGGCGGACAGGGGACGGATGGCTACACCTTC. Translating it yields CSGGQGTDGYTF. The chain recombines TRBV20-1 with TRBJ1-2, with 9 bases identical to TRBD1. J gave up 6 bases and V 7 bases, and 6 bases lay outside the gene matches. The germline CDR1 and CDR2 sequences are DFQATT and SNEGSKA (reference sequence). This CDR3 comprises 12 residues.

This clonotype was seen only a few times. The chain uses TRBV11-1 and TRBJ2-7; 7 bases are shared with TRBD2. V lost 4 bases, J lost 0 bases, and 0 bases stayed unmatched. Germline V gene sequence: CDR1 SGHAT, CDR2 FQDESV (reference sequence). The CDR3 totals 13 residues. The CDR3 sequence is CASSWDYSYEQYF. CDR3 coding DNA: TGTGCCAGCAGCTGGGACTACTCCTACGAGCAGTACTTC.

The chain combines TRBV10-3 with TRBJ2-7; TRBD2 might be the D (7 bases). From germline, CDR1 is ENHRY and CDR2 SYGVKD. CDR3 length: 12 residues. CDR3 loop: CAIGGALYEQYF. The CDR3 DNA follows: TGTGCGATAGGGGGGGCCTTGTACGAGCAGTACTTC.

The chain has TRBV12-3 or TRBV12-4 and TRBJ2-2, with D perhaps TRBD1 (6 bases). The CDR3 length is 15 residues. Trimming left V 6 bases short and J 4 bases short, with 15 bases between. The CDR3 region is CASSLGQGSTGELFF. The CDR3, as DNA: TGTGCCAGCAGCCTTGGGCAGGGGAGCACCGGGGAGCTGTTTTTT.

The gene calls are TRBV12-3 or TRBV12-4 and TRBJ1-2; D is perhaps TRBD1 (6 bases). Deletions cut 6 bases from V and 6 bases from J, with 23 bases between. The CDR3 is 16 residues long. CDR3 DNA: TGTGCCAGCAGACAATCCGGGTGGGGGCGCGTAGATGGCTACACCTTC. Its translation: CASRQSGWGRVDGYTF.

CDR3 coding DNA: TGCGCCAGCAGTGATGGAGGGTTCGGCTACACCTTC. Translated, it gives CASSDGGFGYTF. This chain joins TRBV10-1 and TRBJ1-2, with D unclear. Trimming stripped 3 bases from V and 8 bases from J, with 10 bases between. Germline CDR1 and CDR2: WNHNN and SYGVQD (reference sequence). The CDR3 has 12 residues.

The chain links TRBV29-1 to TRBJ2-1; D may be TRBD2 (6 bases). The V and J ends lost 3 bases and 7 bases respectively, with 13 bases between them. The CDR3 covers 13 residues. Germline V gives CDR1 SQVTM, CDR2 ANQGSEA. The CDR3 here is CSVDPAGKNEQFF. The CDR3 DNA reads TGCAGCGTTGACCCCGCGGGGAAGAATGAGCAGTTCTTC.

The V and J genes are TRBV25-1 and TRBJ1-2; a weak D match, TRBD1 (5 bases). The CDR3 sequence is 13 residues long. Germline V CDR1 and CDR2: MGHDK, SYGVNS. V lost 5 bases, J lost 4 bases, and 11 bases lay in between. As DNA, the CDR3 is TGTGCCAGCAGTTCGGGACCGGCCTATGGCTACACCTTC. Translating gives CASSSGPAYGYTF.